This T cell receptor beta chain comes out of a study of early T cells in non-severe SARS-CoV-2 infection (dated by TCRdb to about 2021). About the study as a whole: Because TCR sequencing was done on bulk RNA from unsorted whole blood, the alpha and beta chains could not be paired.

About this clonotype itself: It lacks a known antigen. The input lacks base qualities; no much larger clone sits a single base away.

The full study reports these points: Matching against VDJdb was skewed toward anti-spike CD8 responses, likely underestimated virus-specific expansions, and missed private and CD4 specificities.

Receptors were amplified or captured by 5' RACE. Instrument on record: NextSeq 500. In the TCR library protocol, unique molecular identifiers were attached to individual cDNA molecules to correct for PCR bias and sequencing error. Both TCR alpha and beta chains were sequenced, and tight co-correlation was observed between alpha and beta sequence abundances in each sample. Per the source publication's procedure: Decombinator V4 was used to perform V gene, J gene and CDR3 annotation of TCR sequences. Expanded TCRs were defined as changing significantly between any two time points under a Poisson model with p below 0.0001. TCR abundances were normalised to the total number of TCRs sequenced per sample and were expressed as counts per million. TRAV1-2 paired with TRAJ12, TRAJ20 or TRAJ33 defined MAIT TCRs, while TRAV10 paired with TRAJ18 defined iNKT TCRs. VDJdb, accessed on 1 November 2021, was searched for TCRs annotated for CMV, EBV and SARS-CoV-2, and TCRs annotated for more than one antigen were excluded. Through fastp at Q25 and MiXCR, TCRdb rebuilt clones from the public reads, retaining in-frame beta chains. Each CDR3 protein appears once, grouped with its most common genes and DNA. Clone size and V and J calls follow TCRdb, not the original study. The sample records about 60,000 distinct CDR3 sequences, over 20% of which are singletons. The ten top clones hold approximately 15% of the sample.

This was a case-control study nested in a cohort of healthcare workers in London, UK, who had nasopharyngeal swab PCR tests and blood samples taken every week. Healthcare workers were recruited between 23 and 31 March 2020, during the week of the UK lockdown, and were followed weekly for up to about 16 weeks. Trimming removed 3 bases from V and 4 bases from J; the gene matches leave 8 bases unexplained. Reading from cysteine to phenylalanine, the CDR3 counts 14 amino acids. Just the 42-base CDR3 DNA is kept, in frame starting at base 1. For CDR1 and CDR2, the germline V gene (reference sequence) lists GTSNPN and SVGIG.

The chain employs TRBV30 and TRBJ2-5, with TRBD2 identical over 7 junction bases. The material was whole blood, obtained at baseline. This TCR came from an adult who was a healthcare worker with PCR-confirmed SARS-CoV-2 infection or an uninfected control (not recorded which). Here is the DNA: TGTGCCTGGAGCGCGACTAGCTTAGGAGAGACCCAGTACTTC. Its amino acids are CAWSATSLGETQYF.